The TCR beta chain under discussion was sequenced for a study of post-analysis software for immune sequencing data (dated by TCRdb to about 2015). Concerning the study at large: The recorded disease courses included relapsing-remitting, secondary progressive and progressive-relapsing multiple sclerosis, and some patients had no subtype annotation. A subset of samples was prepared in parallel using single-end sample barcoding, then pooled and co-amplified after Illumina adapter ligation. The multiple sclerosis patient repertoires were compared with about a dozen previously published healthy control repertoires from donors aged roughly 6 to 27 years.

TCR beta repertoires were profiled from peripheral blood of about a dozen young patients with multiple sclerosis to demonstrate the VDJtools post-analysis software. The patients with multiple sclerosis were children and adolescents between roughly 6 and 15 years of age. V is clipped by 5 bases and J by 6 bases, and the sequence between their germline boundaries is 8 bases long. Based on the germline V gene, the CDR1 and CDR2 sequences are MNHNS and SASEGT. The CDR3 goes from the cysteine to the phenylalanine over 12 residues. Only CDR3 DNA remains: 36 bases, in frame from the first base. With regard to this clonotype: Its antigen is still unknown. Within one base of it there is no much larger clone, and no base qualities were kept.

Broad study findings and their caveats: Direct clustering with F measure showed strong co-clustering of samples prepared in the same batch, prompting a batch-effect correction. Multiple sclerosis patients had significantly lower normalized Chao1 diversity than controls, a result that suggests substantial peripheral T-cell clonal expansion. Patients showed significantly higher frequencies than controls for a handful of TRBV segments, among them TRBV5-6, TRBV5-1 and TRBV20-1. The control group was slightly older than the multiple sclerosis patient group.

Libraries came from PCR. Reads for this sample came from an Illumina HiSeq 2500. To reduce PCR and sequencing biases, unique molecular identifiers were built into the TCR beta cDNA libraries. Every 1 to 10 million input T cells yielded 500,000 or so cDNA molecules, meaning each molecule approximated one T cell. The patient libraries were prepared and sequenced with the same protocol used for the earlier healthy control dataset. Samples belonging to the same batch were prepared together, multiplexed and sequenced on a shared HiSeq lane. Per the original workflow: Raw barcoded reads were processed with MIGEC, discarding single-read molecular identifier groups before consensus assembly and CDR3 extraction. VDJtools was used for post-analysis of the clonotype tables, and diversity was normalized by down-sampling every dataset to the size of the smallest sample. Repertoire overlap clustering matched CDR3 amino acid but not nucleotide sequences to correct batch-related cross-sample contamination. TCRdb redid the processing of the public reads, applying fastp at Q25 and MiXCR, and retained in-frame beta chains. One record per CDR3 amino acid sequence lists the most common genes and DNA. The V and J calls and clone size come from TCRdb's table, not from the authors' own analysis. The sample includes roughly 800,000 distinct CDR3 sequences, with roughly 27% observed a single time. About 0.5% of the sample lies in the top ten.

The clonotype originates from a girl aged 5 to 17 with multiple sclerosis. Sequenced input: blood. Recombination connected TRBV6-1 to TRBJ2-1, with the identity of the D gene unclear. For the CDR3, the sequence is CASSYYSNEQFF. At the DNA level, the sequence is TGTGCCAGCAGTTATTATAGCAATGAGCAGTTCTTC.